A selection of T cell receptor beta chains follows, all from one sample in a study of blood T cell repertoires in COVID-19. Sequencing used immunoSEQ multiplex PCR; TCRdb keeps in-frame clones, though not all of them. Among more than 300,000 clones listed, over 90% were seen once. Specimen: PBMCs or T cells enriched from blood (not recorded which). These receptor sequences come from a woman in her thirties who had been exposed to COVID-19. Both conserved end residues are part of each CDR3. The D gene is left open where the match is weak. Clone size appears in some rows only: once, few, many, or a class for an expanded clone.

len	v_gene	j_gene	d_gene	abundance	CDR3nt	CDR3aa
14	TRBV7-7	TRBJ2-3	TRBD1	NA	TGTGCCAGCAGCGCACAGGGGGTCACAGATACGCAGTATTTT	CASSAQGVTDTQYF
18	TRBV24-1	TRBJ2-3	TRBD1	NA	TGTGCCACCAGTGATTTGGGATCTGACAGGGCGGCCACAGATACGCAGTATTTT	CATSDLGSDRAATDTQYF
12	TRBV5-6	TRBJ2-3	NA	NA	TGTGCCAGCAGCCCTCCGTTGGGCCCGCAGTATTTT	CASSPPLGPQYF
15	TRBV5-8	TRBJ1-5	TRBD1	NA	TGTGCCAGCAGCAAGACAGGGGGCGGGAATCAGCCCCAGCATTTT	CASSKTGGGNQPQHF
13	TRBV7-2	TRBJ1-2	NA	NA	TGTGCCAGCAGCTTCGGCGGCGGCTATGGCTACACCTTC	CASSFGGGYGYTF
15	TRBV24-1	TRBJ2-2	NA	NA	TGTGCCACCAAGGTGGGAGTATATTGTTCCGGGGAGCTGTTTTTT	CATKVGVYCSGELFF
16	TRBV18	TRBJ2-2	TRBD2	NA	TGTGCCAGCTCACCCGTGTCGCTAGCGGGTACCGGGGAGCTGTTTTTT	CASSPVSLAGTGELFF
18	TRBV14	TRBJ1-5	TRBD1	NA	TGTGCCAGCAGCCAAGAGGAAAAGGGGGCGATTTTCAATCAGCCCCAGCATTTT	CASSQEEKGAIFNQPQHF
16	TRBV24-1	TRBJ2-2	NA	few	TGTGCCACCAGTCCGTTTCTCGGGACAAACACCGGGGAGCTGTTTTTT	CATSPFLGTNTGELFF
16	TRBV5-4	TRBJ2-1	TRBD2	few	TGTGCCAGCAGCCAAAAACTAGCGGGGTATTACAATGAGCAGTTCTTC	CASSQKLAGYYNEQFF
14	TRBV5-1	TRBJ1-2	NA	NA	TGCGCCAGCAGCGAGCAAACAGCATCCTATGGCTACACCTTC	CASSEQTASYGYTF
14	TRBV18	TRBJ1-2	TRBD1	many	TGTGCCAGCTCACCGTCAGGGGGATTGTATGGCTACACCTTC	CASSPSGGLYGYTF
12	TRBV2	TRBJ2-7	NA	few	TGTGCCAGCAGGCTTGAATCAGACGAGCAGTACTTC	CASRLESDEQYF
18	TRBV6-2/TRBV6-3	TRBJ1-5	NA	few	TGTGCCAGCAGTTACTCGCCCCCTGGGCAGGGGCTCAATCAGCCCCAGCATTTT	CASSYSPPGQGLNQPQHF
15	TRBV7-3	TRBJ1-4	NA	NA	TGTGCCAGCAGCTTAAGGAGGGCAACTAATGAAAAACTGTTTTTT	CASSLRRATNEKLFF
16	TRBV19	TRBJ1-3	NA	NA	TGTGCCAGTAGTATACGACAGGAGAGCTCTGGAAACACCATATATTTT	CASSIRQESSGNTIYF
11	TRBV29-1	TRBJ1-2	NA	NA	TGCAGCGTTTTTCAGAACTATGGCTACACCTTC	CSVFQNYGYTF
14	TRBV29-1	TRBJ1-1	NA	NA	TGCAGCGTTGTATTGAGGCGCTGGAACACTGAAGCTTTCTTT	CSVVLRRWNTEAFF
13	TRBV3-1/TRBV3-2	TRBJ1-2	TRBD1	NA	TGTGCCAGCAGCTTTAGACAGGGGAATGGCTACACCTTC	CASSFRQGNGYTF
16	TRBV4-2	TRBJ1-5	NA	few	TGTGCCAGCAGCCAAGGTCGGGGGGCGAATGGGCAGCCCCAGCATTTT	CASSQGRGANGQPQHF
18	TRBV11-2	TRBJ2-6	NA	NA	TGTGCCAGCACCATTAGTTGGCTGGGGCATGCTGGGGCCAACGTCCTGACTTTC	CASTISWLGHAGANVLTF
12	TRBV5-6	TRBJ1-2	NA	NA	TGTGCCAGCAGCTTTCTCGGCTATGGCTACACCTTC	CASSFLGYGYTF
13	TRBV7-9	TRBJ1-1	TRBD1	NA	TGTGCCAGCAGCTCGGGACAGGGGTTTTTAGCTTTCTTT	CASSSGQGFLAFF
15	TRBV19	TRBJ1-2	TRBD1	NA	TGTGCCAGTACTGCCGGGACAGGGGCTATCTATGGCTACACCTTC	CASTAGTGAIYGYTF
15	TRBV5-1	TRBJ1-2	TRBD1	NA	TGCGCCAGCAGCTTGGGTTCGGACAGGGGATATGGCTACACCTTC	CASSLGSDRGYGYTF